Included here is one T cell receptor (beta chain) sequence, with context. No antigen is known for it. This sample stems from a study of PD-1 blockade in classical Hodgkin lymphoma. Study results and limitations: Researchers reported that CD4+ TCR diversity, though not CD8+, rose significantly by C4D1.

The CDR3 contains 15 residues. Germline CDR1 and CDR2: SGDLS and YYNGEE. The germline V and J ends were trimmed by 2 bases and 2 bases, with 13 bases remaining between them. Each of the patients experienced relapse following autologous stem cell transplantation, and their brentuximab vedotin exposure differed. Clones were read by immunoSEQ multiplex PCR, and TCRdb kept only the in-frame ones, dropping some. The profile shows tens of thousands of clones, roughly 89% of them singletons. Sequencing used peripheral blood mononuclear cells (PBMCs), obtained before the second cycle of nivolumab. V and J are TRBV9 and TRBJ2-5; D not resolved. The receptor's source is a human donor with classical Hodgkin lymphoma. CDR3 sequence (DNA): TGTGCCAGCAGCGTTGGTCAGGCGAGTCAAGAGACCCAGTACTTC. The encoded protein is CASSVGQASQETQYF.